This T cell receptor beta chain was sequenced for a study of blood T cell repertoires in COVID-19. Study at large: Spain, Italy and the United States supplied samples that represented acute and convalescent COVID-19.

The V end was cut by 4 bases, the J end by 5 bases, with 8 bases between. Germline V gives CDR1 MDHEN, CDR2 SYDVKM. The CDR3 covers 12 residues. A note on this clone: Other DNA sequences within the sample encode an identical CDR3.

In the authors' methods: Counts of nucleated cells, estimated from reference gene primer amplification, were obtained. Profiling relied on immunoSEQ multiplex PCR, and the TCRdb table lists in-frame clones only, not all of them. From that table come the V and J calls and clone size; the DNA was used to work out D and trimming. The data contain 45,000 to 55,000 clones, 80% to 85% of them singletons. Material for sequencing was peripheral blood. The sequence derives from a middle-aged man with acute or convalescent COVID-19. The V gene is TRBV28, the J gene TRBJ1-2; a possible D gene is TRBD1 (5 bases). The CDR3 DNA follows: TGTGCCAGCAGTTCCGACAGTTATGGCTACACCTTC. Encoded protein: CASSSDSYGYTF.